This T cell receptor beta chain was documented in a study of T-cell memory formation after mild COVID-19. Findings of the study overall: Prior to infection, memory already included some responding clones, suggesting cross-reactive memory joined. For contracting clones, CD4+ ones sat mainly in CM and EM, CD8+ in EMRA. While clones contracting from day 15 to 85 were balanced between CD4 and CD8, later expanders leaned CD4+.

5'RACE primed from the constant segment yielded TCR alpha and TCR beta cDNA libraries bearing sample barcodes and UMIs. TCRdb fed the 5' RACE reads into MiXCR, producing one record per CDR3 protein. The table includes under 550,000 distinct CDR3 sequences, about 20% detected once. Points on this clonotype: Its specificity is unknown.

Trimming removed 4 bases from V and 2 bases from J; junction bases left unmatched: 2. The CDR3 has 14 amino acids. The germline V gene has CDR1 SGHVS and CDR2 FNYEAQ. The sample was PBMCs or a T cell subset sorted from them (not recorded which). This TCR came from a man between 18 and 29 years old who had mild COVID-19 (a few samples of this study predate the infection). Cell type and time point are not known. The V call is TRBV7-6, the J call TRBJ2-7; 10 nucleotides agree with TRBD1. The CDR3 here is CASSSDRGPYEQYF. CDR3 sequence (DNA): TGTGCCAGCAGCTCCGACAGGGGGCCCTACGAGCAGTACTTC.